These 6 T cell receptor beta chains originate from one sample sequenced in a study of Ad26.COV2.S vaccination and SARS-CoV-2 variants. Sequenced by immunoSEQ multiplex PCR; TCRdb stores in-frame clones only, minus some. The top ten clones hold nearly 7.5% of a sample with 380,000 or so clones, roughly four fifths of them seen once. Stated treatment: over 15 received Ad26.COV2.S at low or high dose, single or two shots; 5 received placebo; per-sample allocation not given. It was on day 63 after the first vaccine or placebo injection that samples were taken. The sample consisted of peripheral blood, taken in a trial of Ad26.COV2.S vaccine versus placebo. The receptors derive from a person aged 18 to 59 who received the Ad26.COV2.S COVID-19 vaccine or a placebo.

The CDR3 spells CASSLASGLRETQYF. The DNA of the CDR3 is TGTGCCAGCAGCTTGGCGAGTGGGCTCCGAGAGACCCAGTACTTC. The chain couples TRBV7-9 to TRBJ2-5; D gene ambiguous. The CDR3 sequence is 15 residues long. The V end was cut by 3 bases, the J end by 4 bases, with 15 bases between. Per germline, CDR1 SEHNR and CDR2 FQNEAQ (reference sequence).

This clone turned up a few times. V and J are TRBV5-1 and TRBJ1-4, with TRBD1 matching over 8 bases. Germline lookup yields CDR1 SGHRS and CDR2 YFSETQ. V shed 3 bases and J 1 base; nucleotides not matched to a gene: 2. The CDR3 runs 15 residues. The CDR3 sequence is CASSWTGLTNEKLFF. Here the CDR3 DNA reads TGCGCCAGCAGCTGGACAGGGCTAACTAATGAAAAACTGTTTTTT.

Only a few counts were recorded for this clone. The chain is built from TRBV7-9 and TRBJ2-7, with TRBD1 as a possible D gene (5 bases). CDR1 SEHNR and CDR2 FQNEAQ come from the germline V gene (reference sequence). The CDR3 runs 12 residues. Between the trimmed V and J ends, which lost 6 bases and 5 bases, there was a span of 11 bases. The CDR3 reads CASRSDTDEQYF. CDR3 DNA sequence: TGTGCCAGCAGATCGGACACAGACGAGCAGTACTTC.

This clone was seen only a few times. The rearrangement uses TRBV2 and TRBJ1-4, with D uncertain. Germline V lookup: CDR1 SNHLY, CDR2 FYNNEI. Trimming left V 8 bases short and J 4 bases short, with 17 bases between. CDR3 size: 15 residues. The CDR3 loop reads CASWLRSSGNEKLFF. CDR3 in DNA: TGTGCCAGCTGGCTCAGGAGTAGTGGTAATGAAAAACTGTTTTTT.

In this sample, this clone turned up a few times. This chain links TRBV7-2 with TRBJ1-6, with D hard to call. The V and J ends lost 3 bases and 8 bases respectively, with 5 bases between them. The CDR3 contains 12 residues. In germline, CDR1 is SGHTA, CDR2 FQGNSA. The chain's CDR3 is CASSFEDSPLHF. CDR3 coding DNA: TGTGCCAGCAGCTTTGAGGATTCACCCCTCCACTTT. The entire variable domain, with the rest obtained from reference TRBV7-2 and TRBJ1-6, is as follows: GAGVSQSPSNKVTEKGKDVELRCDPISGHTALYWYRQSLGQGLEFLIYFQGNSAPDKSGLPSDRFSAERTGGSVSTLTIQRTQQEDSAVYLCASSFEDSPLHFGNGTRLTVT.

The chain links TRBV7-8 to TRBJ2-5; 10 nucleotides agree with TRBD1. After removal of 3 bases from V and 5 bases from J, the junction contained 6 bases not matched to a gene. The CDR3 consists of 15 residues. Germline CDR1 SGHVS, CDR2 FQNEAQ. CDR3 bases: TGTGCCAGCAGCTTCGGACAGGGGGTAAGGGAGACCCAGTACTTC. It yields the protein CASSFGQGVRETQYF. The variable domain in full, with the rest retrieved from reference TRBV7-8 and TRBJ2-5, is GAGVSQSPRYKVAKRGQDVALRCDPISGHVSLFWYQQALGQGPEFLTYFQNEAQLDKSGLPSDRFFAERPEGSVSTLKIQRTQQEDSAVYLCASSFGQGVRETQYFGPGTRLLVL.